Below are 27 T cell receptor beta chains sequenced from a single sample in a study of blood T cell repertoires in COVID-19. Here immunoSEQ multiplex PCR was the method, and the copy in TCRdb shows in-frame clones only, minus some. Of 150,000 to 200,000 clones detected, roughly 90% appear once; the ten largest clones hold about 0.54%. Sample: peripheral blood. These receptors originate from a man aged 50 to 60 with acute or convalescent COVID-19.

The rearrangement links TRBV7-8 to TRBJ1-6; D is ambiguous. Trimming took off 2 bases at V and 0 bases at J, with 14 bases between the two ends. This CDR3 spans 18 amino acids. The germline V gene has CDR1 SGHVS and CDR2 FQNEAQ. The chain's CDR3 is CASSLWSRAGSYNSPLHF. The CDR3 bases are TGTGCCAGCAGCTTATGGTCACGAGCCGGCTCCTATAATTCACCCCTCCACTTT.

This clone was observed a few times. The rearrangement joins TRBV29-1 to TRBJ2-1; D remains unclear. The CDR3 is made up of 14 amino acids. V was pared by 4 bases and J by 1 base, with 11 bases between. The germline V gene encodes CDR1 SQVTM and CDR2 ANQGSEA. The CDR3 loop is CSVGWQVSYNEQFF. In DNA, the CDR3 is TGCAGCGTTGGGTGGCAGGTATCCTACAATGAGCAGTTCTTC.

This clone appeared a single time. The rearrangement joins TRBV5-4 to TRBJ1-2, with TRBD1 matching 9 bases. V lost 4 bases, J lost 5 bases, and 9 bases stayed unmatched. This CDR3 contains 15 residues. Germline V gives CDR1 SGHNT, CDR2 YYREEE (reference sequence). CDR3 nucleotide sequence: TGTGCCAGCAGCCCCGCGACAGGGGGGTATTATGGCTACACCTTC. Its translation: CASSPATGGYYGYTF.

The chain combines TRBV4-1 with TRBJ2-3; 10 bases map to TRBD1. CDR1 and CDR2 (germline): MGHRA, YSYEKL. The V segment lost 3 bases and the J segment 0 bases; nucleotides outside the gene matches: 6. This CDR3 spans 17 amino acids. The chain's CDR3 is CASSQDRGSASTDTQYF. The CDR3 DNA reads TGCGCCAGCAGCCAGGACAGGGGGTCAGCTAGCACAGATACGCAGTATTTT.

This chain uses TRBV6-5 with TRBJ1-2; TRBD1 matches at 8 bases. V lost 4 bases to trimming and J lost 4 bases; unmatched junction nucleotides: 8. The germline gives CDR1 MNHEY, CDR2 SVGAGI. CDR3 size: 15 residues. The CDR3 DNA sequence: TGTGCCAGCAGTTTAAGGACAGGGACCATCTATGGCTACACCTTC. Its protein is CASSLRTGTIYGYTF.

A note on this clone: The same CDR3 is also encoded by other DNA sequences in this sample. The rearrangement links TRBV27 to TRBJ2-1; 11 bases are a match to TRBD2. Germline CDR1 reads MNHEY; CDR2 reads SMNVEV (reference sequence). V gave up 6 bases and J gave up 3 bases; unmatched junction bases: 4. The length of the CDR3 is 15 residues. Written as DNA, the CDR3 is TGTGCCAGCAGCTTAGGGACTAGCGGCTACAATGAGCAGTTCTTC. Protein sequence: CASSLGTSGYNEQFF.

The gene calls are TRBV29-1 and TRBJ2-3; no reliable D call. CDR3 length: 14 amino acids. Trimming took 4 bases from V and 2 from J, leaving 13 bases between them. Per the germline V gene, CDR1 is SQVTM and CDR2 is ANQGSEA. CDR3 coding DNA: TGCAGCGTTGCTACAAACGAGGTCACAGATACGCAGTATTTT. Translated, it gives CSVATNEVTDTQYF.

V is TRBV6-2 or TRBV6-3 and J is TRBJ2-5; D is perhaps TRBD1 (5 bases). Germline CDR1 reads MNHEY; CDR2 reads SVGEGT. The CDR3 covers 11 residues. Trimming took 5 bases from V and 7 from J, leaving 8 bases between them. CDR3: CASSLQGTQYF. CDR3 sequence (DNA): TGTGCCAGCAGTCTTCAGGGGACCCAGTACTTC.

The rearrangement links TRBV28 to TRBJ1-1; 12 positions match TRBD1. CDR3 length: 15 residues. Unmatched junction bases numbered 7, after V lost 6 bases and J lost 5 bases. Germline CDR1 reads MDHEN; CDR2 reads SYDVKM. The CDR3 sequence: CASRGDRGLGTEAFF. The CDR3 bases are TGTGCCAGCAGAGGGGACAGGGGGCTGGGGACTGAAGCTTTCTTT. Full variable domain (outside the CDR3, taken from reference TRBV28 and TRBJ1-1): DVKVTQSSRYLVKRTGEKVFLECVQDMDHENMFWYRQDPGLGLRLIYFSYDVKMKEKGDIPEGYSVSREKKERFSLILESASTNQTSMYLCASRGDRGLGTEAFFGQGTRLTVV.

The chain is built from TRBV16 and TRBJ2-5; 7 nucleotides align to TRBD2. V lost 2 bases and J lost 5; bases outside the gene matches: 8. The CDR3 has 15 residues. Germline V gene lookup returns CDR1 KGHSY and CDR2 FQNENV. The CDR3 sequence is CASSQRAWREETQYF. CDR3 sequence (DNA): TGTGCCAGCAGCCAAAGAGCGTGGCGGGAGGAGACCCAGTACTTC.

The CDR3 DNA reads TGCGCCAGCAGCTTACAGGGTAATTTCGATGAGCAGTTCTTC. Amino acids: CASSLQGNFDEQFF. V is TRBV5-1 and J is TRBJ2-1, with D perhaps TRBD1 (6 bases). CDR3 length: 14 residues. Germline V gene sequence: CDR1 SGHRS, CDR2 YFSETQ. V was trimmed by 2 bases and J by 8 bases, leaving 14 bases between them. Complete variable domain (other parts from reference TRBV5-1 and TRBJ2-1): KAGVTQTPRYLIKTRGQQVTLSCSPISGHRSVSWYQQTPGQGLQFLFEYFSETQRNKGNFPGRFSGRQFSNSRSEMNVSTLELGDSALYLCASSLQGNFDEQFFGPGTRLTVL.

The CDR3 nucleotides read TGTGCCAGCAGTCTGTGGGGAGCAGGGGGGCGCGAGCAGTACTTC. Encoded protein: CASSLWGAGGREQYF. The chain carries TRBV28 and TRBJ2-7, with D perhaps TRBD1 (7 bases). Per the germline V gene, CDR1 is MDHEN and CDR2 is SYDVKM. This CDR3 has 15 amino acids. Trimming took off 5 bases at V and 6 bases at J, with 20 bases between the two ends.

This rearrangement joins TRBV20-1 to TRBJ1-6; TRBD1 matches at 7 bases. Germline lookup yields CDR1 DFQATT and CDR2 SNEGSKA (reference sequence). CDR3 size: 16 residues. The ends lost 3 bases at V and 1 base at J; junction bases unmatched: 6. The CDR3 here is CSASKGGSSYNSPLHF. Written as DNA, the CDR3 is TGCAGTGCTAGTAAAGGGGGCTCTTCCTATAATTCACCCCTCCACTTT.

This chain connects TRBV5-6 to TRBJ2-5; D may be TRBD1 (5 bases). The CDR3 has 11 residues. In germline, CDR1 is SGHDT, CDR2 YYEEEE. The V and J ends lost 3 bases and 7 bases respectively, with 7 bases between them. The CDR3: CASSSRGTQYF. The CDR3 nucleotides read TGTGCCAGCAGCTCTAGGGGGACCCAGTACTTC.

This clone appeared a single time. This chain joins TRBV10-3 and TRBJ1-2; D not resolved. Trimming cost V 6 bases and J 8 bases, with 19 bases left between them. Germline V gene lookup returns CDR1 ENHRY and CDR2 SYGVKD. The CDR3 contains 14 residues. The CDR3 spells CAIRPAHMESGYTF. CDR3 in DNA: TGTGCCATCAGGCCGGCGCACATGGAGTCGGGCTACACCTTC.

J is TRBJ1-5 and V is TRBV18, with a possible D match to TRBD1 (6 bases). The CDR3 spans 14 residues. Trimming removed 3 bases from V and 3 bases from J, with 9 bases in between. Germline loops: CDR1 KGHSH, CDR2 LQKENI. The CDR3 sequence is CASSPRDTNQPQHF. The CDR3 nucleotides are TGTGCCAGCTCACCCCGGGACACCAATCAGCCCCAGCATTTT.

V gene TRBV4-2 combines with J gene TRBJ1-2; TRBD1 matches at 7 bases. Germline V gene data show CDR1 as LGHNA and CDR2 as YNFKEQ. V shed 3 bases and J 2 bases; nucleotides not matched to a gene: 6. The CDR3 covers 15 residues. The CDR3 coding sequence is TGTGCCAGCAGCCAGGAGCCACAGGGGAACTATGGCTACACCTTC. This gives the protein CASSQEPQGNYGYTF.

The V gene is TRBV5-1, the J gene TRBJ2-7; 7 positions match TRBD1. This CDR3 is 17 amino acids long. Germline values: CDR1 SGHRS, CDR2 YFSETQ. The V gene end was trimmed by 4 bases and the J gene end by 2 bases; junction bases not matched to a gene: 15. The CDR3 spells CASSAAIDRVTPYEQYF. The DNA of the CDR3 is TGCGCCAGCAGCGCGGCCATCGACAGGGTTACCCCCTACGAGCAGTACTTC.

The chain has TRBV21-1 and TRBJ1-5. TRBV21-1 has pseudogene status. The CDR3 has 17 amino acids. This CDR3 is CASSKARENRGNQPQHF. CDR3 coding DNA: TGTGCCAGCAGCAAAGCCCGGGAAAATCGTGGCAATCAGCCCCAGCATTTT.

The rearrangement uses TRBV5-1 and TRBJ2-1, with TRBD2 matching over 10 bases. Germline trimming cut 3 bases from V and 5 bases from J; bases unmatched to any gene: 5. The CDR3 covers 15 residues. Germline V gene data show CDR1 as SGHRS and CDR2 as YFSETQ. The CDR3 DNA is TGCGCCAGCAGCTCACTAGCGGGGACTCACAATGAGCAGTTCTTC. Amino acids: CASSSLAGTHNEQFF.

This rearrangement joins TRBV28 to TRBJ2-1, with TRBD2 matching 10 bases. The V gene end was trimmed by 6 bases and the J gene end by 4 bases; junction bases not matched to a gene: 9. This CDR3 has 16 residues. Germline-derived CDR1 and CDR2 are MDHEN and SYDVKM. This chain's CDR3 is CASSPLLAGGYNEQFF. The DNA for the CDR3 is TGTGCCAGCAGCCCCTTATTAGCGGGGGGATACAATGAGCAGTTCTTC.

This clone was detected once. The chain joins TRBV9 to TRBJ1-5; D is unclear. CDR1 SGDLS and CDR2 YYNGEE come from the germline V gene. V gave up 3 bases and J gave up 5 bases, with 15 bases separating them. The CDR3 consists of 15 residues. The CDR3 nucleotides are TGTGCCAGCAGCGCCGAGGGAGTAACGGATCAGCCCCAGCATTTT. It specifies CASSAEGVTDQPQHF.

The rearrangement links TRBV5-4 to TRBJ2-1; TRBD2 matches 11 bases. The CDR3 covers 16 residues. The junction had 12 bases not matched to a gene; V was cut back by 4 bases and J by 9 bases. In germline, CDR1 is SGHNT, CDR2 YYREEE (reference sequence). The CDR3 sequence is CASSAIAGGSRVEQFF. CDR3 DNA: TGTGCCAGCAGCGCAATAGCGGGAGGGTCTCGGGTTGAGCAGTTCTTC.

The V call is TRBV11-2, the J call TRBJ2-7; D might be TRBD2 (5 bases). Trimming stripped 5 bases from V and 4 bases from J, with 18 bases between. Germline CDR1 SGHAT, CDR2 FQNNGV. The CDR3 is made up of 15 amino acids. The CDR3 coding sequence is TGTGCCAGCAGCGCCGGGGTGGATCCTGGGTACGAGCAGTACTTC. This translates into CASSAGVDPGYEQYF.

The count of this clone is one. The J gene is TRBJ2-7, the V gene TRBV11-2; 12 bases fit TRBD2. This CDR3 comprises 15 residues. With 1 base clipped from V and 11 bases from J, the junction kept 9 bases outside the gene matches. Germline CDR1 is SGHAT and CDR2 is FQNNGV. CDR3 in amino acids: CASSLAPTSGRREYF. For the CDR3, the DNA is TGTGCCAGCAGCTTAGCCCCGACTAGCGGGAGACGGGAGTACTTC. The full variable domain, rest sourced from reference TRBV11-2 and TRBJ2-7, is EAGVAQSPRYKIIEKRQSVAFWCNPISGHATLYWYQQILGQGPKLLIQFQNNGVVDDSQLPKDRFSAERLKGVDSTLKIQPAKLEDSAVYLCASSLAPTSGRREYFGPGTRLTVT.

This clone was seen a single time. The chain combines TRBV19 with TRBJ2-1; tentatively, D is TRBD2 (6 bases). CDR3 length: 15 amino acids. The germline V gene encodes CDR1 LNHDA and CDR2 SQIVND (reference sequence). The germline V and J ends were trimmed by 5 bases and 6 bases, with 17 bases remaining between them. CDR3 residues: CASSLRALGGNEQFF. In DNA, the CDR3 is TGTGCCAGTAGTCTTCGGGCCCTGGGGGGCAATGAGCAGTTCTTC.

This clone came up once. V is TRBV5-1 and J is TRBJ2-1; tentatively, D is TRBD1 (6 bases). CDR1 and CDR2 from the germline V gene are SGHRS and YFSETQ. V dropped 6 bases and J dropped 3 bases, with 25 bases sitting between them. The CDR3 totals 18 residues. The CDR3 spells CASTPGLGAMSDYNEQFF. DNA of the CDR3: TGCGCCAGCACCCCAGGATTGGGGGCGATGAGCGACTACAATGAGCAGTTCTTC.